The entry that follows covers one T cell receptor (beta chain) sequence. The antigen is unknown. With 60 Vbeta and 13 Jbeta primers, the PCR was carried out. Using immunoSEQ multiplex PCR, the repertoire was profiled, and TCRdb retains in-frame clones only, with some absent. The sample lists under 250,000 clones, around 80% occurring once. The data derive from a study of cytomegalovirus exposure and HLA in healthy donors. Across the whole study: An early release of data contained roughly 86 million unique TCRs, which came from HLA-typed donors. Findings and caveats of the study: Later analysis demonstrated an association between a missense DCLRE1C variant and TCR beta V- and J-gene trimming.

V lost 0 bases and J lost 2; bases outside the gene matches: 5. Germline loops: CDR1 GTSNPN, CDR2 SVGIG (reference sequence). The CDR3 is made up of 16 amino acids. The sequence came from a male donor in good health and CMV-seronegative. The sample taken for sequencing was PBMCs. The chain couples TRBV30 to TRBJ2-1; TRBD2 aligns across 9 bases. CDR3 DNA sequence: TGTGCCTGGAGTGTCCTAGCGGGACCCACCTACAATGAGCAGTTCTTC. This sequence encodes CAWSVLAGPTYNEQFF.